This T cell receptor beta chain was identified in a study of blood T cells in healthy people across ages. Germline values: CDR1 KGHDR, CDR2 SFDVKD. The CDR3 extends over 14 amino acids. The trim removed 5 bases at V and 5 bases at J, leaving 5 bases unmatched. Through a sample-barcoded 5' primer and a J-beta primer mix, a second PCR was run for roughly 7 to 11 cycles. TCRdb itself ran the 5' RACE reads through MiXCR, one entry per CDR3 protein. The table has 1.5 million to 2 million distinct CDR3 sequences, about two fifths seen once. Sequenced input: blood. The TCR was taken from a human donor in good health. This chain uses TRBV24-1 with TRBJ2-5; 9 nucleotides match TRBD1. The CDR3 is CATSVTGGSETQYF. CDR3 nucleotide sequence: TGTGCCACCAGTGTCACAGGGGGCTCGGAGACCCAGTACTTC.